The clone carrying this T cell receptor beta chain was counted between two and nine times. This entry is derived from a study of T cells in Graves' hyperthyroidism and ophthalmopathy. What was amplified from RNA transcripts were TCR beta CDR3 regions. TCR CDR3 underwent first-round RT-PCR with the HTBI primer set. TCRdb re-called the multiplex PCR reads through MiXCR, storing one row per CDR3 protein. The repertoire includes about 400,000 distinct CDR3 sequences, 15% to 18% of them detected once, and approximately 8% sits in the top ten. A lack of ophthalmopathy progression within 18 months defined stable Graves' hyperthyroidism. The study left out patients who had uncontrolled infection, other autoimmune disease, pregnancy or lactation. Per germline, CDR1 SGHRS and CDR2 YFSETQ. The CDR3 sequence is 15 residues long. V was clipped by 4 bases and J by 10 bases, with 18 bases between them.

Sequenced material: blood. J is TRBJ1-6 and V is TRBV5-1, with D possibly being TRBD1 (5 bases). The clonotype originates from a woman between 18 and 29 years old with Graves' hyperthyroidism. CDR3 protein: CASSAGTALQSPLHF. The CDR3 DNA reads TGCGCCAGCAGCGCCGGGACGGCCCTACAATCACCCCTCCACTTT.